Listed below are T cell receptor beta chains from one sample, sequenced in a study of blood T cell repertoires in COVID-19. Produced via immunoSEQ multiplex PCR; TCRdb's table is partial and in-frame only. The sample includes some 250,000 clones, approximately 90% of them seen just once. The sequenced sample consisted of PBMCs or T cells enriched from blood (not recorded which). These receptors all stem from a man aged 35 to 55 who had recovered from COVID-19. Each CDR3 is given with its conserved first and last residue. The D gene is left open where the match is weak. A clone size is listed for some rows: how often the clone was seen (once, few, many), or a class if it is expanded.

CDR3	DNA	V	J	D	size
CASSLQGAPYNEQFF	TGTGCCAGCAGTTTACAGGGGGCGCCCTACAATGAGCAGTTCTTC	TRBV27	TRBJ2-1	TRBD1	-
CASSVGRGFYEKLFF	TGTGCCAGCAGCGTAGGAAGAGGGTTCTATGAAAAACTGTTTTTT	TRBV9	TRBJ1-4	-	-
CASSLEPGYYGYTF	TGTGCCAGCAGCTTAGAGCCAGGGTACTATGGCTACACCTTC	TRBV7-2	TRBJ1-2	-	-
CSVEDLSYEQYF	TGCAGCGTTGAAGATCTCAGTTACGAGCAGTACTTC	TRBV29-1	TRBJ2-7	-	-
CASSRGTGRNQPQHF	TGTGCCAGTAGTAGGGGGACAGGGAGGAATCAGCCCCAGCATTTT	TRBV19	TRBJ1-5	TRBD1	-
CASSDGGSSYNEQFF	TGTGCCAGCAGTGACGGTGGGAGCTCCTACAATGAGCAGTTCTTC	TRBV2	TRBJ2-1	-	-
CASKERRSSYNEQFF	TGTGCCAGTAAGGAGCGGCGAAGCTCCTACAATGAGCAGTTCTTC	TRBV19	TRBJ2-1	-	-
CASRGLGQETQYF	TGTGCCAGTAGGGGACTAGGCCAAGAGACCCAGTACTTC	TRBV19	TRBJ2-5	TRBD2	once
CASSLESVQETQYF	TGTGCCAGCAGCTTGGAGTCAGTACAAGAGACCCAGTACTTC	TRBV5-6	TRBJ2-5	-	many
CASSQGPGGSMNTEAFF	TGTGCCAGCAGCCAAGGACCAGGGGGTTCCATGAACACTGAAGCTTTCTTT	TRBV5-4	TRBJ1-1	TRBD1	-
CASSPKTSGQAHQNIQYF	TGTGCCAGCTCACCAAAGACTTCGGGACAGGCTCACCAAAACATTCAGTACTTC	TRBV18	TRBJ2-4	TRBD1	few
CASSGSGTGKYGYTF	TGTGCCAGCAGTGGATCCGGGACAGGGAAATATGGCTACACCTTC	TRBV25-1	TRBJ1-2	TRBD1	-
CASKLDRRIDQPQHF	TGTGCCAGCAAGCTCGACAGGAGGATAGACCAGCCCCAGCATTTT	TRBV6-5	TRBJ1-5	-	-
CAISEASEYNEQFF	TGTGCCATCAGTGAGGCTAGCGAATACAATGAGCAGTTCTTC	TRBV10-3	TRBJ2-1	-	once
CASSSWTGVSGNTIYF	TGTGCCAGCAGCTCTTGGACAGGGGTCTCTGGAAACACCATATATTTT	TRBV7-2	TRBJ1-3	TRBD1	-
CASRRGGSINEQFF	TGTGCCAGTAGACGCGGCGGGAGTATCAATGAGCAGTTCTTC	TRBV19	TRBJ2-1	TRBD2	-
CAIRVAGSYEQYF	TGTGCCATTCGAGTCGCCGGCTCCTACGAGCAGTACTTC	TRBV7-9	TRBJ2-7	-	-
CASRMGAPSGELFF	TGTGCCAGCAGGATGGGGGCTCCGTCCGGGGAGCTGTTTTTT	TRBV5-8	TRBJ2-2	-	-
CASSFGGRGSYNSPLHF	TGTGCCAGCAGCTTTGGGGGCAGGGGGTCCTATAATTCACCCCTCCACTTT	TRBV13	TRBJ1-6	TRBD1	-
CASSLAGNQPQHF	TGTGCCAGCAGCTTAGCGGGAAATCAGCCCCAGCATTTT	TRBV13	TRBJ1-5	-	-
CASSTGLTGGYEQYF	TGTGCCAGCAGCACCGGCCTGACAGGGGGATACGAGCAGTACTTC	TRBV7-9	TRBJ2-7	TRBD1	-
CASSPRTLGADYGYTF	TGCGCCAGCAGCCCCCGCACCCTGGGGGCGGACTATGGCTACACCTTC	TRBV5-1	TRBJ1-2	-	-